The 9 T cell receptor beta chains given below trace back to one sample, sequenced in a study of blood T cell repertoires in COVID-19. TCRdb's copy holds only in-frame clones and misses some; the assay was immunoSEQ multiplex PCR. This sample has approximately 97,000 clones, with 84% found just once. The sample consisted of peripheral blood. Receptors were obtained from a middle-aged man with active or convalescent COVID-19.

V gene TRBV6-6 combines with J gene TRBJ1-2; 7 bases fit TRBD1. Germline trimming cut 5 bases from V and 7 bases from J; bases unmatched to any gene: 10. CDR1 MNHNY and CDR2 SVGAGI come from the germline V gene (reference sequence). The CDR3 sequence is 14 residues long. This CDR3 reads CASSPLLGGGGYTF. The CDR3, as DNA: TGTGCCAGCAGTCCCCTCTTAGGGGGCGGTGGCTACACCTTC.

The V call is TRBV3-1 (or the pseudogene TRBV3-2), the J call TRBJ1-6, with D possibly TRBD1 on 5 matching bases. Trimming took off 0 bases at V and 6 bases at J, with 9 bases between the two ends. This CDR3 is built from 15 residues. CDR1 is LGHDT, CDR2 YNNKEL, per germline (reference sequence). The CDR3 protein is CASSQESRANSPLHF. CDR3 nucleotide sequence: TGTGCCAGCAGCCAAGAGTCCAGGGCTAATTCACCCCTCCACTTT.

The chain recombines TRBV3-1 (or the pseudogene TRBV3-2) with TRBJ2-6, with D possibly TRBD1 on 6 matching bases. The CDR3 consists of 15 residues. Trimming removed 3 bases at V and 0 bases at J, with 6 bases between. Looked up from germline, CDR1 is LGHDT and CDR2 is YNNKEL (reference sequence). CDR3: CASSQDSSGANVLTF. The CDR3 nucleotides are TGTGCCAGCAGCCAGGACAGCTCTGGGGCCAACGTCCTGACTTTC.

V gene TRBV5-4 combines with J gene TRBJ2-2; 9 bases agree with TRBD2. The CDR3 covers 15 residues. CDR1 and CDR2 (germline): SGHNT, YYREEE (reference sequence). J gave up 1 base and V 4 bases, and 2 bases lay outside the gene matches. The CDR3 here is CASSVAGENTGELFF. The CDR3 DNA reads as TGTGCCAGCAGCGTAGCGGGGGAGAACACCGGGGAGCTGTTTTTT.

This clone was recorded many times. The CDR3 nucleotides read TGTGCCAGTCGAGGTACTAGCGGAGTTAACGTCCTGACTTTC. Protein sequence: CASRGTSGVNVLTF. The chain has TRBV19 and TRBJ2-6; 8 bases fit TRBD2. Germline loops: CDR1 LNHDA, CDR2 SQIVND (reference sequence). V shed 8 bases and J 10 bases; nucleotides not matched to a gene: 10. CDR3 size: 14 residues.

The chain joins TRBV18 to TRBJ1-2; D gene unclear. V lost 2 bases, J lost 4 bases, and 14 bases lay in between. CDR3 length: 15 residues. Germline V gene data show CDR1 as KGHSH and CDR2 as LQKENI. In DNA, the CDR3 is TGTGCCAGCTCACCAGGCCAGGATACTGCCTATGGCTACACCTTC. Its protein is CASSPGQDTAYGYTF.

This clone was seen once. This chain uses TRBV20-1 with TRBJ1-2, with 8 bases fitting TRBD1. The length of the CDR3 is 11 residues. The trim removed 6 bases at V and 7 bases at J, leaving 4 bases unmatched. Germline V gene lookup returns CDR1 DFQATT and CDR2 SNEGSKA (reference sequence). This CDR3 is CSASTGGGYTF. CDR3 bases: TGCAGTGCAAGCACAGGGGGTGGCTACACCTTC.

DNA of the CDR3: TGTGCCAGCAGCCAAGTAACTACTTCGAGCTACGAGCAGTACTTC. Encoded protein: CASSQVTTSSYEQYF. The chain links TRBV4-2 to TRBJ2-7; D gene unclear. The CDR3 extends over 15 amino acids. V was trimmed by 1 base and J by 3 bases, leaving 13 bases between them. CDR1 is LGHNA and CDR2 is YNFKEQ in the germline V gene.

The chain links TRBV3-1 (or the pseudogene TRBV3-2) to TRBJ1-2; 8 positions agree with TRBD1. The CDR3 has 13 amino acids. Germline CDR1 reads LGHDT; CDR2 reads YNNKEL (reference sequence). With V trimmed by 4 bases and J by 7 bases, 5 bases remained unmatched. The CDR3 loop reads CASSLNGQGGYTF. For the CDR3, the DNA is TGTGCCAGCAGCCTGAATGGACAGGGTGGCTACACCTTC.